These 32 T cell receptor beta chains were all obtained from the same sample, sequenced in a study of cytomegalovirus exposure and HLA in healthy donors. PCR involved 60 Vbeta and 13 Jbeta primers. TCRdb's copy holds only in-frame clones and misses some; the assay was immunoSEQ multiplex PCR. The sample lists some 190,000 clones, roughly 75% occurring once. The specimen sequenced was PBMCs. The receptors stem from a man aged 25-45 years in good health and CMV-seropositive.

This sequence joins TRBV5-6 and TRBJ2-2; 7 bases fit TRBD1. Unmatched junction bases numbered 10, after V lost 6 bases and J lost 5 bases. The CDR3 has 15 amino acids. Germline V gene sequence: CDR1 SGHDT, CDR2 YYEEEE. CDR3 region: CASTLTGVGTGELFF. As DNA, the CDR3 is TGTGCCAGCACCCTTACAGGGGTTGGAACCGGGGAGCTGTTTTTT.

J is TRBJ1-1 and V is TRBV7-6, with D uncertain. Trimming left V 6 bases short and J 4 bases short, with 12 bases between. Germline V CDR1 and CDR2: SGHVS, FNYEAQ. The CDR3 runs 13 residues. CDR3 loop: CASRSPGVTEAFF. CDR3 nucleotides: TGTGCCAGCAGATCCCCCGGGGTCACTGAAGCTTTCTTT.

Comment on this clone: The same CDR3 also results from other DNA sequences found in this sample. The chain couples TRBV7-2 to TRBJ2-7; perhaps TRBD2 as D (5 bases). CDR3 length: 12 amino acids. Trimming removed 2 bases from V and 3 bases from J, with 5 bases in between. Germline lookup yields CDR1 SGHTA and CDR2 FQGNSA. The CDR3 region has the DNA TGTGCCAGCAGCTTAAGCGGCTACGAGCAGTACTTC. Its protein is CASSLSGYEQYF.

This clone occurred once. The chain links TRBV6-5 to TRBJ2-3; the match to TRBD2 covers 7 bases. Germline CDR1 and CDR2: MNHEY and SVGAGI. The trim removed 8 bases at V and 1 base at J, leaving 9 bases unmatched. CDR3 length: 15 amino acids. CDR3 in amino acids: CASAPGGVRTDTQYF. CDR3 bases: TGTGCCAGCGCCCCTGGGGGGGTACGCACAGATACGCAGTATTTT.

This chain links TRBV15 with TRBJ1-5; the D is unclear. In germline, CDR1 is LNHNV, CDR2 YYDKDF (reference sequence). The CDR3 loop spans 13 amino acids. V was shortened by 1 base and J by 4 bases, with 5 bases between the two germline ends. This CDR3 reads CATSRAANQPQHF. For the CDR3, the DNA is TGTGCCACCAGCAGAGCAGCGAATCAGCCCCAGCATTTT.

This clone came up once. The chain joins TRBV5-8 to TRBJ1-1; 9 bases are shared with TRBD1. This CDR3 spans 15 amino acids. V gave up 3 bases and J gave up 0 bases; unmatched junction bases: 3. The V gene's germline CDR1 is SGHTS and CDR2 YDEGEE. The CDR3 DNA sequence: TGTGCCAGCAGCTCCCGGGACAGGGTGAACACTGAAGCTTTCTTT. It specifies CASSSRDRVNTEAFF.

V and J are TRBV19 and TRBJ2-2; perhaps TRBD1 as D (5 bases). The CDR3 runs 12 residues. Trimming took off 10 bases at V and 1 base at J, with 7 bases between the two ends. Germline loops: CDR1 LNHDA, CDR2 SQIVND (reference sequence). As DNA, the CDR3 is TGTGCCATTACAGGGAACACCGGGGAGCTGTTTTTT. It translates to CAITGNTGELFF.

The chain is built from TRBV6-1 and TRBJ2-2; a weak D match, TRBD1 (5 bases). Trimming left V 9 bases short and J 0 bases short, with 11 bases between. The CDR3 loop spans 14 amino acids. Germline V CDR1 and CDR2: MNHNS, SASEGT. CDR3: CASKGKANTGELFF. In nucleotides, the CDR3 is TGTGCCAGTAAGGGGAAGGCGAACACCGGGGAGCTGTTTTTT.

V and J are TRBV28 and TRBJ1-2; 11 nucleotides align to TRBD1. With 6 bases clipped from V and 6 bases from J, the junction kept 9 bases outside the gene matches. CDR3 length equals 15 residues. Germline loops: CDR1 MDHEN, CDR2 SYDVKM. The CDR3: CASSNTGTGGDGYTF. The CDR3 coding sequence is TGTGCCAGCAGCAATACTGGGACAGGGGGTGATGGCTACACCTTC.

This clone was seen only a few times. J is TRBJ1-1 and V is TRBV18; D ambiguous. The germline V gene has CDR1 KGHSH and CDR2 LQKENI. Trimming shortened V by 6 bases and J by 10 bases, and 18 bases separated the two germline ends. The CDR3 contains 13 residues. CDR3 residues: CASSVAEGSPAFF. The CDR3 DNA reads TGTGCCAGCTCCGTGGCGGAGGGAAGTCCAGCTTTCTTT.

In the case of this clone: This same CDR3 is encoded by further DNA sequences in the sample. The chain has TRBV6-5 and TRBJ2-7, with unresolved D. The CDR3 spans 15 residues. Germline CDR1 is MNHEY and CDR2 is SVGAGI. Between the trimmed V and J ends, which lost 3 bases and 0 bases, there was a span of 12 bases. CDR3 coding DNA: TGTGCCAGCAGTTATTCCCTTGACTCCTCCTACGAGCAGTACTTC. This codes for CASSYSLDSSYEQYF.

J is TRBJ1-3 and V is TRBV6-1; TRBD1 matches at 7 bases. The CDR3 has 17 residues. The V gene's germline CDR1 is MNHNS and CDR2 SASEGT. With 3 bases clipped from V and 0 bases from J, the junction kept 8 bases outside the gene matches. CDR3 in amino acids: CASSDQGTALSGNTIYF. The CDR3 DNA reads TGTGCCAGCAGTGATCAAGGGACAGCTCTCTCTGGAAACACCATATATTTT.

The chain has TRBV10-3 and TRBJ1-2, with 8 positions matching TRBD1. This CDR3 is built from 15 residues. V lost 7 bases to trimming and J lost 1 base; unmatched junction nucleotides: 8. The V gene's germline CDR1 is ENHRY and CDR2 SYGVKD. The CDR3 nucleotides read TGTGCCATCACCCGGACAGGGACGTTTAACTATGGCTACACCTTC. Amino acids: CAITRTGTFNYGYTF.

V gene TRBV10-3 combines with J gene TRBJ2-7, with 7 bases that match TRBD1. The ends lost 0 bases at V and 7 bases at J; junction bases unmatched: 6. The CDR3 spans 14 residues. From germline, CDR1 is ENHRY and CDR2 SYGVKD. CDR3 in amino acids: CAISESTGTGEQYF. The CDR3 coding sequence is TGTGCCATCAGTGAGTCGACAGGGACGGGGGAGCAGTACTTC.

This clone has more than one count but fewer than ten. The CDR3 DNA follows: TGTGCCAGCAGCCAAGAAGGACAGGGGGCAAACACCATATATTTT. Translated, it gives CASSQEGQGANTIYF. This chain connects TRBV4-2 to TRBJ1-3; TRBD1 matches 11 bases. The CDR3 loop spans 15 amino acids. V shed 0 bases and J 6 bases; nucleotides not matched to a gene: 1. Germline values: CDR1 LGHNA, CDR2 YNFKEQ.

There are a few counts of this clone. The genes are TRBV27 and TRBJ1-5; D is possibly TRBD1 (6 bases). The V end was cut by 3 bases, the J end by 8 bases, with 11 bases between. Germline CDR1 reads MNHEY; CDR2 reads SMNVEV (reference sequence). The CDR3 extends over 13 amino acids. CDR3 sequence (DNA): TGTGCCAGCAGTTTTCGGGGGGCTGAGCCCCAGCATTTT. This codes for CASSFRGAEPQHF.

The chain carries TRBV6-5 and TRBJ1-3; D possibly corresponds to TRBD1 (5 bases). The length of the CDR3 is 14 residues. Germline assignment: CDR1 MNHEY and CDR2 SVGAGI. The V end lost 0 bases, the J end lost 4 bases, and 7 bases lay between the germline ends. The CDR3 here is CASSYSGGGNTIYF. In DNA form, the CDR3 reads TGTGCCAGCAGTTACTCGGGGGGAGGAAACACCATATATTTT.

The gene calls are TRBV7-2 and TRBJ2-4; TRBD2 might be the D (6 bases). With 2 bases removed from V and 0 bases from J, the gap between germline ends came to 14 bases. The CDR3 spans 17 residues. Per the germline V gene, CDR1 is SGHTA and CDR2 is FQGNSA. Here the CDR3 reads CASSLKGLAGAKNIQYF. As DNA, the CDR3 is TGTGCCAGCAGCTTAAAGGGACTCGCAGGAGCCAAAAACATTCAGTACTTC.

V and J are TRBV7-9 and TRBJ2-3; TRBD2 matches 8 bases. Germline values: CDR1 SEHNR, CDR2 FQNEAQ (reference sequence). The CDR3 totals 16 residues. V trimming: 5 bases; J trimming: 1 base; junction bases outside the gene matches: 8. Here the CDR3 DNA reads TGTGCCAGCAGCATCCGAGCGGGGGCCCGCACAGATACGCAGTATTTT. This gives the protein CASSIRAGARTDTQYF.

CDR3 coding DNA: TGTGCCAGCAAGGGCTTGAGGCTAGCGGGAGGAGAGACCCAGTACTTC. It specifies CASKGLRLAGGETQYF. This chain uses TRBV2 with TRBJ2-5; 11 bases fit TRBD2. The CDR3 length is 16 residues. V shed 7 bases, J shed 4 bases, and the junction held 11 bases outside the gene matches. Germline lookup yields CDR1 SNHLY and CDR2 FYNNEI.

The count of this clone is one. The rearrangement uses TRBV7-2 and TRBJ1-4, with 8 bases that match TRBD1. This CDR3 spans 15 amino acids. Trimming at V came to 5 bases and at J to 7 bases, leaving 9 bases not matched to a gene. The germline CDR1 and CDR2 sequences are SGHTA and FQGNSA. CDR3 nucleotide sequence: TGTGCCAGCAGCCCCAGGACAGGGAGGACTGAAAAACTGTTTTTT. The encoded protein is CASSPRTGRTEKLFF.

V and J are TRBV5-1 and TRBJ2-7; 10 bases line up with TRBD2. CDR1 and CDR2 (germline): SGHRS, YFSETQ. This CDR3 comprises 15 residues. J lost 3 bases, V lost 0 bases, and 3 bases had no gene match. The chain's CDR3 is CASSLGGTSDYEQYF. In nucleotides, the CDR3 is TGCGCCAGCAGCTTGGGAGGGACTAGCGACTACGAGCAGTACTTC.

The chain joins TRBV12-5 to TRBJ2-1, with TRBD1 as a possible D gene (5 bases). The CDR3 consists of 13 residues. Germline CDR1 and CDR2: LGHNT and FRNRAP. Trimming took off 5 bases at V and 1 base at J, with 6 bases between the two ends. The CDR3 bases are TGTGCTAGTGGTGCAGGGTCCTACAATGAGCAGTTCTTC. Its translation: CASGAGSYNEQFF.

The chain links TRBV7-2 to TRBJ1-2; D is possibly TRBD1 (6 bases). Germline loops: CDR1 SGHTA, CDR2 FQGNSA. V was shortened by 5 bases and J by 8 bases, with 12 bases between the two germline ends. CDR3 length: 12 residues. The DNA of the CDR3 is TGTGCCAGCAGCCCCCGGACAGCCGGCTACACCTTC. Translated, it gives CASSPRTAGYTF.

Here the CDR3 DNA reads TGTGCCAGCAGTCAAGGAGCGGTAAGCTCCTACGAGCAGTACTTC. This encodes CASSQGAVSSYEQYF. This chain joins TRBV27 and TRBJ2-7, with D possibly TRBD2 on 5 matching bases. V was shortened by 5 bases and J by 0 bases, with 14 bases between the two germline ends. Germline assignment: CDR1 MNHEY and CDR2 SMNVEV (reference sequence). The CDR3 sequence is 15 residues long.

The chain links TRBV18 to TRBJ1-2, with unresolved D. Germline CDR1 KGHSH, CDR2 LQKENI. V dropped 4 bases and J dropped 8 bases, with 26 bases sitting between them. The CDR3 consists of 17 residues. The CDR3 sequence: CASSQSSSPRPLRGYTF. The DNA of the CDR3 is TGTGCCAGCTCACAATCCTCCTCCCCTCGTCCCCTGCGGGGCTACACCTTC.

This clone was recorded only once. This chain joins TRBV13 and TRBJ1-2; 8 bases are a match to TRBD1. V trimming: 0 bases; J trimming: 8 bases; junction bases outside the gene matches: 8. Germline CDR1 PRHDT, CDR2 FYEKMQ (reference sequence). The CDR3 extends over 15 amino acids. The CDR3 nucleotides read TGTGCCAGCAGCTTAGGGGGAACGACAGGGGACGGCTACACCTTC. Its translation: CASSLGGTTGDGYTF.

J is TRBJ1-3 and V is TRBV4-2; tentatively, D is TRBD1 (6 bases). The CDR3 runs to 16 residues. Deletions cut 1 base from V and 0 bases from J, with 10 bases between. CDR1 and CDR2 from the germline V gene are LGHNA and YNFKEQ. This CDR3 reads CASSQGQALSGNTIYF. The CDR3, as DNA: TGTGCCAGCAGCCAAGGACAGGCCCTCTCTGGAAACACCATATATTTT.

This clone was detected a few times. CDR3: CAWSDRGNQPQHF. For the CDR3, the DNA is TGTGCCTGGAGTGACAGGGGGAATCAGCCCCAGCATTTT. This rearrangement joins TRBV30 to TRBJ1-5; 8 bases are a match to TRBD1. Germline-derived CDR1 and CDR2 are GTSNPN and SVGIG (reference sequence). Trimming removed 1 base from V and 4 bases from J; junction bases left unmatched: 0. CDR3 size: 13 residues.

The rearrangement uses TRBV11-2 and TRBJ2-5, with 7 nucleotides matching TRBD1. The CDR3 length is 17 residues. Germline V gives CDR1 SGHAT, CDR2 FQNNGV. With V trimmed by 0 bases and J by 2 bases, 9 bases remained unmatched. CDR3 in amino acids: CASSLDWPGQSQETQYF. The CDR3 nucleotides are TGTGCCAGCAGCTTAGACTGGCCGGGACAGTCACAAGAGACCCAGTACTTC.

The chain is built from TRBV2 and TRBJ2-3; 7 nucleotides agree with TRBD2. Germline V gene lookup returns CDR1 SNHLY and CDR2 FYNNEI. The CDR3 is 15 residues long. V lost 6 bases and J lost 5; bases outside the gene matches: 11. The CDR3 reads CASRLGLADLDTQYF. As DNA, the CDR3 is TGTGCCAGCAGACTAGGTCTAGCGGACTTAGATACGCAGTATTTT.

The chain links TRBV19 to TRBJ2-3; D possibly corresponds to TRBD1 (5 bases). This CDR3 comprises 12 residues. Germline assignment: CDR1 LNHDA and CDR2 SQIVND (reference sequence). V dropped 5 bases and J dropped 6 bases, with 9 bases sitting between them. CDR3 in DNA: TGTGCCAGTAGTCCCAGGGATGATACGCAGTATTTT. Its translation is CASSPRDDTQYF.